These 16 T cell receptor beta chains were sequenced from one sample in a study of T cell responses to AZD1222 COVID-19 vaccine. The table came from immunoSEQ multiplex PCR; TCRdb's copy has only in-frame clones and leaves some out. The sample has about 110,000 clones, 86% seen once. This material consisted of peripheral blood, taken on day 0 of AZD1222 vaccination. These receptors were obtained from an adult in good health.

The chain is built from TRBV18 and TRBJ1-1; D remains unclear. The germline CDR1 and CDR2 sequences are KGHSH and LQKENI. The CDR3 has 13 residues. The ends were cut back, 4 bases at V and 1 base at J, with 7 bases in the middle. CDR3: CASSRPENTEAFF. The CDR3 DNA follows: TGTGCCAGCTCACGGCCAGAGAACACTGAAGCTTTCTTT.

The chain combines TRBV5-5 with TRBJ1-2, with 7 bases identical to TRBD1. The length of the CDR3 is 15 residues. The junction had 4 bases not matched to a gene; V was cut back by 0 bases and J by 2 bases. Germline lookup yields CDR1 SGHKS and CDR2 YYEKEE (reference sequence). This CDR3 is CASSLAGQNNYGYTF. The CDR3 nucleotides read TGTGCCAGCAGCTTGGCGGGACAGAACAACTATGGCTACACCTTC. Together with reference TRBV5-5 and TRBJ1-2, the CDR3 gives the full variable domain: DAGVTQSPTHLIKTRGQQVTLRCSPISGHKSVSWYQQVLGQGPQFIFQYYEKEERGRGNFPDRFSARQFPNYSSELNVNALLLGDSALYLCASSLAGQNNYGYTFGSGTRLTVV.

The gene calls are TRBV7-2 and TRBJ2-7, with D possibly TRBD2 on 5 matching bases. The germline gives CDR1 SGHTA, CDR2 FQGNSA. Deletions cut 3 bases from V and 3 bases from J, with 9 bases between. CDR3 length: 13 residues. The CDR3 spells CASSFEGIYEQYF. The DNA of the CDR3 is TGTGCCAGCAGCTTTGAGGGAATCTACGAGCAGTACTTC.

V is TRBV5-1 and J is TRBJ1-1; D unresolved. The ends were cut back, 4 bases at V and 3 bases at J, with 10 bases in the middle. The CDR3 contains 13 residues. Germline V gives CDR1 SGHRS, CDR2 YFSETQ. CDR3: CASSLGRDTEAFF. The CDR3 region has the DNA TGCGCCAGCAGCCTTGGGAGGGACACTGAAGCTTTCTTT.

The V gene is TRBV5-1, the J gene TRBJ1-5; 10 bases map to TRBD1. The V and J ends lost 4 bases and 2 bases, in that order; junction bases with no gene match: 6. CDR1 and CDR2 (germline): SGHRS, YFSETQ. This CDR3 is 16 amino acids long. The CDR3 bases are TGCGCCAGCAGCCAGGGACAGGGGTCGGGCAATCAGCCCCAGCATTTT. Translated, it gives CASSQGQGSGNQPQHF.

The chain links TRBV6-2 or TRBV6-3 to TRBJ1-1; the D is unclear. V lost 4 bases, J lost 2 bases, and 11 bases lay in between. CDR3 length: 14 amino acids. CDR1 and CDR2 from the germline V gene are MNHEY and SVGEGT. The CDR3: CASSFIGPNTEAFF. CDR3 DNA: TGTGCCAGCAGTTTTATAGGACCAAACACTGAAGCTTTCTTT.

J is TRBJ2-7 and V is TRBV10-3; 9 positions agree with TRBD1. Per the germline V gene, CDR1 is ENHRY and CDR2 is SYGVKD. The CDR3 sequence is 15 residues long. The junction had 9 bases not matched to a gene; V was cut back by 7 bases and J by 2 bases. In DNA, the CDR3 is TGTGCCATCATGGGGGGGGACAGGGCAACCTACGAGCAGTACTTC. Its translation is CAIMGGDRATYEQYF.

The V call is TRBV2, the J call TRBJ1-2, with 8 bases aligning to TRBD1. CDR1 and CDR2 from the germline V gene are SNHLY and FYNNEI. Trimming took 5 bases from V and 3 from J; bases not matched to a gene: 8. The CDR3 consists of 15 residues. The CDR3 loop reads CASSQGATQYYGYTF. In DNA form, the CDR3 reads TGTGCCAGCAGTCAGGGGGCCACCCAGTACTATGGCTACACCTTC.

The chain recombines TRBV5-5 with TRBJ1-2; D is undetermined. With 0 bases removed from V and 0 bases from J, the gap between germline ends came to 15 bases. Germline assignment: CDR1 SGHKS and CDR2 YYEKEE (reference sequence). The CDR3 consists of 17 residues. CDR3 nucleotide sequence: TGTGCCAGCAGCTTGGTTGCGTGGACGGCTCCTAACTATGGCTACACCTTC. This codes for CASSLVAWTAPNYGYTF.

The genes are TRBV9 and TRBJ1-4, with a possible D match to TRBD1 (6 bases). V was pared by 2 bases and J by 7 bases, with 15 bases between. The CDR3 has 15 residues. From germline, CDR1 is SGDLS and CDR2 YYNGEE. CDR3 coding DNA: TGTGCCAGCAGCGTGCGGATGGGGGCTGGTGAAAAACTGTTTTTT. Encoded protein: CASSVRMGAGEKLFF. Drawing the rest from reference TRBV9 and TRBJ1-4, the complete variable domain is DSGVTQTPKHLITATGQRVTLRCSPRSGDLSVYWYQQSLDQGLQFLIQYYNGEERAKGNILERFSAQQFPDLHSELNLSSLELGDSALYFCASSVRMGAGEKLFFGSGTQLSVL.

V and J are TRBV5-1 and TRBJ2-7; 9 bases agree with TRBD1. This CDR3 contains 13 residues. With V trimmed by 4 bases and J by 6 bases, 5 bases remained unmatched. CDR1 is SGHRS and CDR2 is YFSETQ in the germline V gene. CDR3 protein: CASSRDREGEQYF. CDR3 coding DNA: TGCGCCAGCAGCCGGGACAGGGAAGGCGAGCAGTACTTC.

The chain combines TRBV7-2 with TRBJ1-3; the D is unclear. Germline V gives CDR1 SGHTA, CDR2 FQGNSA. The CDR3 has 15 residues. The V and J ends lost 1 base and 4 bases respectively, with 11 bases between them. The CDR3 DNA follows: TGTGCCAGCAGCTTAGATGCTTATCTGGGAAACACCATATATTTT. Translated: CASSLDAYLGNTIYF.

The chain has TRBV10-3 and TRBJ1-5; D ambiguous. V lost 0 bases and J lost 4, with 10 bases in between. There are 15 residues in the CDR3. The germline gives CDR1 ENHRY, CDR2 SYGVKD. In DNA form, the CDR3 reads TGTGCCATCAGTGAGTCTACTAGGCTTAATCAGCCCCAGCATTTT. Amino acid sequence: CAISESTRLNQPQHF.

This clone appeared a few times. The CDR3 here is CASSLAKTAAGGYTF. In nucleotides, the CDR3 is TGTGCCAGCAGCTTAGCGAAAACAGCTGCTGGTGGCTACACCTTC. V gene TRBV7-8 combines with J gene TRBJ1-2; D gene unclear. The CDR3 contains 15 residues. The germline V gene has CDR1 SGHVS and CDR2 FQNEAQ. Trimming left V 0 bases short and J 7 bases short, with 15 bases between.

This clone has just a few counts. CDR3 sequence (DNA): TGTGCCAGCAGCTTGGGCTCTCTAGGAGGGGATGGTGGCTACACCTTC. Its translation is CASSLGSLGGDGGYTF. The V gene is TRBV5-6, the J gene TRBJ1-2; possibly TRBD1 for D (5 bases). Trimming pared 0 bases from V and 7 bases from J, leaving 19 bases between. CDR3 length: 16 residues. The germline V gene has CDR1 SGHDT and CDR2 YYEEEE.

The chain links TRBV5-1 to TRBJ2-7; D is perhaps TRBD1 (5 bases). Trimming stripped 4 bases from V and 1 base from J, with 9 bases between. This CDR3 is 13 amino acids long. CDR1 SGHRS and CDR2 YFSETQ come from the germline V gene. The CDR3 region is CASSATASYEQYF. For the CDR3, the DNA is TGCGCCAGCAGCGCGACAGCTTCCTACGAGCAGTACTTC.